The rows below give T cell receptor beta chains drawn from one sample of a study of CD8 T cells in ankylosing spondylitis. Using its own MiXCR run on the 5' RACE reads, TCRdb lists one record per CDR3 protein. The sample contains roughly 440,000 distinct CDR3 sequences, under 20% of which appear only once. Material for sequencing was blood, either unsorted or a sorted T cell fraction (not recorded which). These receptors all stem from a male donor with ankylosing spondylitis. CDR3s include the opening cysteine and the closing phenylalanine or tryptophan. D genes are given only for firm matches. Not all rows give a size; the values are once, few, many and, for expanded clones, a class.

>15|TRBV6-1|TRBD1|few|TRBJ1-1
CASSTQGQGRTEAFF
TGTGCCAGCAGCACACAAGGACAGGGTCGCACTGAAGCTTTCTTT
>17|TRBV5-1|TRBD2|-|TRBJ2-1
CASSLGTSGGVYNEQFF
TGCGCCAGCAGCTTGGGGACTAGCGGGGGGGTTTACAATGAGCAGTTCTTC
>17|TRBV9|TRBD1|-|TRBJ2-7
CASSVARRTGHVYEQYF
TGTGCCAGCAGCGTAGCCCGTAGGACAGGACACGTCTACGAGCAGTACTTC
>15|TRBV11-3|-|-|TRBJ2-2
CASSPGEGNTGELFF
TGTGCCAGCAGCCCCGGTGAGGGGAACACCGGGGAGCTGTTTTTT
>14|TRBV5-1|-|-|TRBJ2-2
CASSRGQLTGELFF
TGCGCCAGCAGCAGGGGACAACTCACCGGGGAGCTGTTTTTT
>14|TRBV7-8|-|-|TRBJ2-1
CASSPRTWNNEQFF
TGTGCCAGCAGCCCCCGGACCTGGAACAATGAGCAGTTCTTC
>17|TRBV12-3/TRBV12-4|TRBD2|few|TRBJ2-2
CASSPRGRELGPGELFF
TGTGCCAGCAGTCCCCGTGGGAGGGAGTTAGGCCCCGGGGAGCTGTTTTTT
>15|TRBV12-3/TRBV12-4|TRBD2|many|TRBJ2-7
CASSLKAGAAYEQYF
TGTGCCAGCAGTTTAAAAGCGGGGGCGGCCTACGAGCAGTACTTC
>13|TRBV2|-|few|TRBJ2-3
CASREGGTDTQYF
TGTGCCAGCAGGGAAGGGGGCACAGATACGCAGTATTTT
>15|TRBV20-1|TRBD2|-|TRBJ2-5
CSAKLAGSLQETQYF
TGCAGTGCTAAACTAGCGGGGTCCTTGCAAGAGACCCAGTACTTC
>19|TRBV5-1|TRBD2|few|TRBJ2-1
CASSSWTSGRSEVRWEQFF
TGCGCCAGCAGCTCCTGGACTAGCGGGAGGTCGGAAGTTCGATGGGAGCAGTTCTTC
>15|TRBV25-1|TRBD1|-|TRBJ2-7
CASSGSGTGGYEQYF
TGTGCCAGCAGTGGGTCCGGGACAGGGGGCTACGAGCAGTACTTC
>19|TRBV30|-|many|TRBJ1-1
CALSLERKGLFWRGTEAFF
TGTGCCCTCAGCCTAGAGAGAAAAGGATTATTCTGGCGGGGCACTGAAGCTTTCTTT
>14|TRBV7-9|-|-|TRBJ1-6
CASTAGSYNSPLHF
TGTGCCAGCACCGCGGGATCCTATAATTCACCCCTCCACTTT
>11|TRBV20-1|TRBD2|-|TRBJ2-2
CSAGTKTGTSF
TGCAGTGCAGGAACAAAAACCGGGACTAGCTTT
>13|TRBV9|-|-|TRBJ2-1
CASSVEYDNEQFF
TGTGCCAGCAGCGTAGAATACGATAATGAGCAGTTCTTC
>12|TRBV18|-|few|TRBJ1-1
CASSPKPGEAFF
TGTGCCAGCTCACCAAAGCCAGGTGAAGCTTTCTTT
>13|TRBV12-3/TRBV12-4|TRBD1|-|TRBJ2-7
CASSRQGIYEQYF
TGTGCCAGCAGCCGACAGGGGATCTACGAGCAGTACTTC
>15|TRBV20-1|-|few|TRBJ1-3
CSAREGGGRGNTIYF
TGCAGTGCTAGAGAAGGTGGAGGGAGAGGAAACACCATATATTTT
>14|TRBV3-1|TRBD1|-|TRBJ1-5
CASSPDRGTQPQHF
TGTGCCAGCAGCCCAGACAGGGGGACACAGCCCCAGCATTTT
>13|TRBV7-2|TRBD1|many|TRBJ1-1
CASRQTGTTEAFF
TGTGCCAGCAGGCAGACAGGGACCACTGAAGCTTTCTTT
>15|TRBV4-1|TRBD1|-|TRBJ1-2
CASNRGTGGDYGYTF
TGCGCCAGCAACAGAGGGACAGGGGGAGATTATGGCTACACCTTC
>14|TRBV20-1|-|many|TRBJ1-1
CSAAGRRMNTEAFF
TGCAGTGCTGCGGGACGGCGAATGAACACTGAAGCTTTCTTT
>14|TRBV9|-|-|TRBJ2-2
CASSVTVGTGELFF
TGTGCCAGCAGCGTGACAGTGGGAACCGGGGAGCTGTTTTTT
>16|TRBV3-1|-|few|TRBJ1-1
CASSQEGLERGTEAFF
TGTGCCAGCAGCCAAGAGGGTCTCGAAAGGGGCACTGAAGCTTTCTTT
>15|TRBV20-1|-|-|TRBJ1-6
CSAPDVGGNNSPLHF
TGCAGTGCCCCCGACGTCGGGGGGAATAATTCACCCCTCCACTTT
>13|TRBV7-3|-|few|TRBJ2-7
CASSLVQTSEQYF
TGTGCCAGCAGCTTAGTTCAGACAAGCGAGCAGTACTTC
>14|TRBV12-3/TRBV12-4|-|many|TRBJ2-1
CAVQRGGIYNEQFF
TGTGCCGTCCAGAGAGGGGGGATTTACAATGAGCAGTTCTTC
>17|TRBV5-8|TRBD2|few|TRBJ2-3
CASSGGGTSGGTDTQYF
TGTGCCAGCAGTGGCGGCGGGACTAGCGGGGGCACAGATACGCAGTATTTT
>16|TRBV7-2|-|few|TRBJ1-4
CASSSQFRATNEKLFF
TGTGCCAGCAGCTCCCAATTCAGGGCAACTAATGAAAAACTGTTTTTT
>12|TRBV18|-|-|TRBJ2-7
CASSPWGNEQYF
TGTGCCAGCTCACCCTGGGGTAACGAGCAGTACTTC
>13|TRBV2|-|-|TRBJ2-5
CASMGDLQETQYF
TGTGCCAGCATGGGGGACCTCCAAGAGACCCAGTACTTC
>14|TRBV5-1|-|-|TRBJ2-1
CASSQDSSYNEQFF
TGCGCCAGCAGCCAAGATAGCTCCTACAATGAGCAGTTCTTC
>17|TRBV12-3/TRBV12-4|-|-|TRBJ2-3
CASSPGTGGGDTDTQYF
TGTGCCAGCAGCCCCGGGACAGGAGGGGGGGACACAGATACGCAGTATTTT
>15|TRBV12-3/TRBV12-4|-|many|TRBJ2-6
CASSLQVSGANVLTF
TGTGCCAGCAGTCTACAGGTCTCTGGGGCCAACGTCCTGACTTTC
>15|TRBV7-6|TRBD1|-|TRBJ1-3
CASSLEGAVGNTIYF
TGTGCCAGCAGCTTAGAGGGGGCGGTTGGAAACACCATATATTTT
>13|TRBV12-3/TRBV12-4|-|many|TRBJ2-7
CASSFREYYEQYF
TGTGCCAGCAGTTTCCGGGAGTACTACGAGCAGTACTTC
>12|TRBV13|-|-|TRBJ1-3
CASSRSANTIYF
TGTGCCAGCAGCAGGAGTGCAAACACCATATATTTT
>15|TRBV19|-|once|TRBJ1-6
CASSTGTQYNSPLHF
TGTGCCAGTAGTACCGGGACACAATATAATTCACCCCTCCACTTT
>16|TRBV20-1|TRBD2|-|TRBJ2-1
CSARVRTSGQRNEQFF
TGCAGTGCTAGGGTCAGGACTAGCGGACAAAGGAATGAGCAGTTCTTC
>14|TRBV12-3/TRBV12-4|TRBD1|few|TRBJ1-5
CARLRTGGNQPQHF
TGTGCCAGACTAAGGACAGGGGGCAATCAGCCCCAGCATTTT
>17|TRBV12-3/TRBV12-4|TRBD2|many|TRBJ2-5
CASSPGTSGGAGETQYF
TGTGCCAGCAGTCCTGGGACTAGCGGGGGGGCCGGAGAGACCCAGTACTTC
>13|TRBV5-6|-|-|TRBJ1-2
CASSLAGLNGYTF
TGTGCCAGCAGCTTGGCAGGATTGAATGGCTACACCTTC
>14|TRBV7-9|TRBD2|many|TRBJ2-1
CASSRSGGYNEQFF
TGTGCCAGCAGCCGCAGCGGGGGGTACAATGAGCAGTTCTTC
>16|TRBV25-1|TRBD2|few|TRBJ2-3
CASSASGGGFTDTQYF
TGTGCCAGCAGTGCGAGTGGGGGGGGATTCACAGATACGCAGTATTTT
>13|TRBV5-1|-|-|TRBJ2-5
CASSFQGGGTQYF
TGCGCCAGCAGCTTCCAGGGAGGCGGGACCCAGTACTTC
>15|TRBV9|-|-|TRBJ1-4
CASSVSLSKNEKLFF
TGTGCCAGCAGCGTCTCCCTTTCAAAAAATGAAAAACTGTTTTTT
>13|TRBV6-1|-|-|TRBJ1-5
CASSRDLDQPQHF
TGTGCCAGCAGTCGGGACCTCGATCAGCCCCAGCATTTT
>15|TRBV12-3/TRBV12-4|-|-|TRBJ2-2
CASSFVRGDTGELFF
TGTGCCAGCAGTTTTGTTCGTGGGGACACCGGGGAGCTGTTTTTT
>14|TRBV11-2|TRBD2|many|TRBJ2-7
CASSAGTSGTEQYF
TGTGCCAGCAGCGCTGGGACTAGCGGGACCGAGCAGTACTTC
>15|TRBV21-1|-|-|TRBJ2-5
CASSHRVCPGETQYF
TGTGCCAGCAGCCACCGGGTCTGCCCGGGAGAGACCCAGTACTTC
>15|TRBV7-8|TRBD1|few|TRBJ1-2
CASSYRDSPFYGYTF
TGTGCCAGCAGCTACCGGGACAGTCCATTCTATGGCTACACCTTC
>14|TRBV20-1|-|-|TRBJ1-2
CSAAGPGVDYGYTF
TGCAGTGCCGCGGGACCTGGCGTGGACTATGGCTACACCTTC
>13|TRBV5-1|-|many|TRBJ1-6
CASSFGENSPLHF
TGCGCCAGCAGCTTCGGGGAAAATTCACCCCTCCACTTT
>15|TRBV7-6|TRBD1|-|TRBJ1-6
CASSLRQGRNSPLHF
TGTGCCAGCAGCTTAAGACAGGGCAGAAATTCACCCCTCCACTTT
>16|TRBV5-1|-|-|TRBJ1-6
CASSLGGTSYNSPLHF
TGCGCCAGCAGCTTGGGTGGAACCTCCTATAATTCACCCCTCCACTTT
>13|TRBV20-1|TRBD1|-|TRBJ1-1
CSARVVRGQGAFF
TGCAGTGCTAGAGTTGTGAGGGGACAGGGAGCTTTCTTT
>17|TRBV3-1|-|-|TRBJ2-7
CASSQEESLIGAYEQYF
TGTGCCAGCAGCCAAGAGGAGAGCTTAATTGGGGCCTACGAGCAGTACTTC